This TCR beta chain was identified in a study of shared clonotypes between healthy human individuals. Study outcomes and limitations: How much donors shared clonotypes was expected to be affected by sequencing depth.

The authors split each subset's genomic DNA evenly across several immunoSEQ plates. Libraries were prepared by immunoSEQ multiplex PCR; TCRdb keeps only in-frame clonotypes and omits some of them. The table shows approximately 980,000 clones, with approximately 80% occurring only once. Into CD45RA+ naive and CD45RA-negative memory subsets, the CD4+ cells were split. Concerning this clone: The antigen is unknown.

The CDR3 totals 15 residues. V lost 6 bases to trimming and J lost 2 bases; unmatched junction nucleotides: 6. Germline V gene sequence: CDR1 MNHNS, CDR2 SASEGT. V is TRBV6-1 and J is TRBJ1-5, with TRBD1 matching over 8 bases. The sample was memory CD4+ T cells sorted from blood. Noted subset: CD45RA-negative fraction. The source is a man between 18 and 29 years old in good health. Here the CDR3 DNA reads TGTGCCAGCAGGCCAGGGGGCGTCGGCAATCAGCCCCAGCATTTT. Its translation: CASRPGGVGNQPQHF.